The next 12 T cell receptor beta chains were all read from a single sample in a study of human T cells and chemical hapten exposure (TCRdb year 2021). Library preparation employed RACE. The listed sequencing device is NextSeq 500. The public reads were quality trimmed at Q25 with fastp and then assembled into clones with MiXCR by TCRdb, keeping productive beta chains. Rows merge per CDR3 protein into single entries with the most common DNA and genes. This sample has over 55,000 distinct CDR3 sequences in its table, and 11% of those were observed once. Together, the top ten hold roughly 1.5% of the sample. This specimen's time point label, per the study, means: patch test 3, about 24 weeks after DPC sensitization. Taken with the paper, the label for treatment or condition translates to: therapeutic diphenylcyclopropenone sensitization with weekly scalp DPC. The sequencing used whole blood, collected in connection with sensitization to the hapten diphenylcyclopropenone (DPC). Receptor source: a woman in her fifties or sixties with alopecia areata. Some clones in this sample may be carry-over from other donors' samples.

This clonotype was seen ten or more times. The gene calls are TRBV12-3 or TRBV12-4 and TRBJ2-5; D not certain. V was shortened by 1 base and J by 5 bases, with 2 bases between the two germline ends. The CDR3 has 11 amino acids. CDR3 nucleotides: TGTGCCAGCAGTTTAGTGGAGACCCAGTACTTC. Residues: CASSLVETQYF.

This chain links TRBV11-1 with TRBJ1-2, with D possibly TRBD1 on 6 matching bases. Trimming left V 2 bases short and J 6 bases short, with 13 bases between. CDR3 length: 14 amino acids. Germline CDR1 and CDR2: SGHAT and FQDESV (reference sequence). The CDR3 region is CASSLNAGVNGYTF. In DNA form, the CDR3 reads TGTGCCAGCAGCTTAAACGCAGGGGTAAATGGCTACACCTTC.

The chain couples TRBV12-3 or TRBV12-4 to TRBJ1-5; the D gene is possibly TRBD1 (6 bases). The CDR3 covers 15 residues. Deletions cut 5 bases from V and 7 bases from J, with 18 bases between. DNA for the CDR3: TGTGCCAGCAGTCCGGACAGCGGGGGGGCACAGCCCCAGCATTTT. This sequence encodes CASSPDSGGAQPQHF.

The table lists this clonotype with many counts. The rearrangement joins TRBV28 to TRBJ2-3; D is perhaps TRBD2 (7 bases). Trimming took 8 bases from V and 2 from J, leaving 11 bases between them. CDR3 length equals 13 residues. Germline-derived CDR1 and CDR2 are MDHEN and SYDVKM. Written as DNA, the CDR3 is TGTGCCAGCCTCCGGGGGGCCACAGATACGCAGTATTTT. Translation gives CASLRGATDTQYF.

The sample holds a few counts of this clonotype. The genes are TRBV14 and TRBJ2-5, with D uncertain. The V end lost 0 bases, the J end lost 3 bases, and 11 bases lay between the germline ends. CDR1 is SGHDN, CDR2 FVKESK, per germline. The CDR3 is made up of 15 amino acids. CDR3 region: CASSQERPIEETQYF. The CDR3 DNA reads TGTGCCAGCAGCCAAGAACGCCCAATTGAAGAGACCCAGTACTTC.

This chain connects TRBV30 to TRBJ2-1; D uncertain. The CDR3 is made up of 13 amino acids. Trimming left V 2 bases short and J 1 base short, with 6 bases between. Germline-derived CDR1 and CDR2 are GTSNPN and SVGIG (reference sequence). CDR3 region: CAWSWSSYNEQFF. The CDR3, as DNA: TGTGCCTGGAGTTGGAGTTCCTACAATGAGCAGTTCTTC.

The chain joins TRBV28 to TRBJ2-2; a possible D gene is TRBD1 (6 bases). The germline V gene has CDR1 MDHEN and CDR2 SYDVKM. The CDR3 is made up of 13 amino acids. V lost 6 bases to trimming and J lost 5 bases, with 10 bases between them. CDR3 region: CASRTQGTGELFF. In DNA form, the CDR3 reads TGTGCCAGCAGGACACAGGGAACCGGGGAGCTGTTTTTT.

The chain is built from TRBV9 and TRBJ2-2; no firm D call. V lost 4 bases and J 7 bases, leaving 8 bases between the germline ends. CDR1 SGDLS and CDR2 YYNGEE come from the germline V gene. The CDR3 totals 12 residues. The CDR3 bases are TGTGCCAGCAGCCCCCTAGTCGGGGAGCTGTTTTTT. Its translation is CASSPLVGELFF.

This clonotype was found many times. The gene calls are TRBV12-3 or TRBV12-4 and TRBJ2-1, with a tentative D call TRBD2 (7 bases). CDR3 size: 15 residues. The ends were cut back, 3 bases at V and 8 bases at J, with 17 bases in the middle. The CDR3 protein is CASSLGAGEVDEQFF. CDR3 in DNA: TGTGCCAGCAGTTTGGGGGCGGGAGAGGTTGATGAGCAGTTCTTC.

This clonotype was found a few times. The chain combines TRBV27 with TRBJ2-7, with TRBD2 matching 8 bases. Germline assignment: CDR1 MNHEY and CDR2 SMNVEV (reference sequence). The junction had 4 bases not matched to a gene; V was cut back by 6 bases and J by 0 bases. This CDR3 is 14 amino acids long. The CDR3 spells CASSSGGLSYEQYF. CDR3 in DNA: TGTGCCAGCAGCTCGGGGGGGCTCTCCTACGAGCAGTACTTC.

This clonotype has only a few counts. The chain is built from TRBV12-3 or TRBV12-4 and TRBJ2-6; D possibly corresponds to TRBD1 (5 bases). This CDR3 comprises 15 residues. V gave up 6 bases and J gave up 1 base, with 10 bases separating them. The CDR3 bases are TGTGCCAGCAGCCAGACAGATTCTGGGGCCAACGTCCTGACTTTC. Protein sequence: CASSQTDSGANVLTF.

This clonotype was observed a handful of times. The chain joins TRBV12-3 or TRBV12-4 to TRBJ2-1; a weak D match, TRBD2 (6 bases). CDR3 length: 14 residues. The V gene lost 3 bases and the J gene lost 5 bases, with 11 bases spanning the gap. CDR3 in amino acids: CASSLSGTDNEQFF. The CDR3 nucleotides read TGTGCCAGCAGTTTGTCCGGGACTGACAATGAGCAGTTCTTC.